Ten or more counts support the clone carrying this T cell receptor (beta chain). It was RNA transcripts that yielded the amplified TCR beta CDR3 regions. HTBI primers were the set used in a first-round RT-PCR of the TCR CDR3. TCRdb reprocessed the multiplex PCR reads via MiXCR and lists one record per CDR3 protein. The repertoire consists of around 620,000 distinct CDR3 sequences, with more than 45% occurring once and the leading ten covering 19%. The record originates from a study of T cells in Graves' hyperthyroidism and ophthalmopathy. V lost 9 bases, J lost 5 bases, and 5 bases stayed unmatched. The CDR3 sequence is 13 residues long. Germline V CDR1 and CDR2: MNHNY, SVGAGI (reference sequence).

The chain is built from TRBV6-6 and TRBJ2-7; 12 positions match TRBD1. The sample taken for sequencing was peripheral blood or thyroid tissue (not recorded which). This clonotype originated in an adult woman with Graves' disease, either hyperthyroidism or ophthalmopathy (not recorded which). CDR3 region: CASSGQGAHEQYF. Written as DNA, the CDR3 is TGTGCCAGTTCGGGACAGGGGGCCCACGAGCAGTACTTC.